These T cell receptor beta chains were read from a single sample in a study of blood T cell repertoires in COVID-19. This table comes from immunoSEQ multiplex PCR, and its TCRdb copy is limited to in-frame clones, with some not included. Counted here are roughly 190,000 clones, almost 85% occurring once; the ten biggest clones make up 4% to 6%. Sequenced sample: peripheral blood. The receptor set was obtained from an older woman with active or convalescent COVID-19. The CDR3 runs from the conserved cysteine through the conserved F or W. The D gene is left open where the match is weak. The listing skips clone size in some rows; elsewhere it reads once, few, many or a size class.

TRBD1	NA	TRBJ2-2	TRBV7-3	TGTGCCAGCAGCGGGGACAGTTTCACCGGGGAGCTGTTTTTT	CASSGDSFTGELFF
NA	NA	TRBJ2-1	TRBV5-1	TGCGCCAGCAGCTTGGAGGGGGGGCGAAGTGTATTCTTC	CASSLEGGRSVFF
TRBD2	few	TRBJ2-3	TRBV4-2	TGTGCCAGCAGCCAAGACCTAACAAGGGCTAGCGGGAGCTGGGATACGCAGTATTTT	CASSQDLTRASGSWDTQYF
TRBD1	NA	TRBJ2-5	TRBV4-1	TGCGCCAGCAGCCAAATCGTAGGGACAGGGGGAGAGACCCAGTACTTC	CASSQIVGTGGETQYF
TRBD1	NA	TRBJ2-7	TRBV20-1	TGCAGTGCTAGTGTGGGACAGGGGACATACGAGCAGTACTTC	CSASVGQGTYEQYF
TRBD2	many	TRBJ2-7	TRBV27	TGTGCCAGCACCCCAATTAGCGGGGGCGCCCTAGCTTACGAGCAGTACTTC	CASTPISGGALAYEQYF
TRBD1	NA	TRBJ1-1	TRBV15	TGTGCCACCAGCAGCGTCTGGGACAGAAGGACTGAAGCTTTCTTT	CATSSVWDRRTEAFF
TRBD1	NA	TRBJ2-7	TRBV30	TGTGCCTGGAGTCTCGGGGGTTGGGACAGGGAATCCGAGCAGTACTTC	CAWSLGGWDRESEQYF
NA	few	TRBJ1-4	TRBV7-9	TGTGCCAGCAGCCCGGGAGGGGGACGTTGGATAGGAGAAAAACTGTTTTTT	CASSPGGGRWIGEKLFF
NA	NA	TRBJ2-2	TRBV12-3/TRBV12-4	TGTGCCAGCAGTTTAGTAGTGGTTGGGGAGCTGTTTTTT	CASSLVVVGELFF
TRBD2	NA	TRBJ2-5	TRBV2	TGTGCCAGCACCGGGCCGGGAGGGCCTTTGGAGACCCAGTACTTC	CASTGPGGPLETQYF
TRBD1	NA	TRBJ2-3	TRBV5-1	TGCGCCAGCAGCTTGGCCGGAGACAGGGTGGCAGATACGCAGTATTTT	CASSLAGDRVADTQYF
TRBD1	NA	TRBJ2-7	TRBV7-3	TGTGCCAGCAGCCCGGGACAGGGGCCCTTTTACGAGCAGTACTTC	CASSPGQGPFYEQYF
NA	few	TRBJ1-2	TRBV7-9	TGTGCCAGCAGCCCGGAGGGGAGCTATGGCTACACCTTC	CASSPEGSYGYTF
NA	NA	TRBJ1-3	TRBV7-3	TGTGCCAGCAGCTTAACGTCGAGCTCTGGAAACACCATATATTTT	CASSLTSSSGNTIYF
TRBD1	NA	TRBJ2-7	TRBV13	TGTGCCAGCAGCCTCTCGGGACAGGGGCTAAGCTCCTACGAGCAGTACTTC	CASSLSGQGLSSYEQYF
TRBD2	NA	TRBJ2-1	TRBV4-1	TGCGCCAGCAATCAAGGAGCGGGACTAGACGTCTATGAGCAGTTCTTC	CASNQGAGLDVYEQFF
NA	NA	TRBJ1-1	TRBV29-1	TGCAGCGTTGAAGATATGCAGGGCCCCAACACTGAAGCTTTCTTT	CSVEDMQGPNTEAFF
NA	NA	TRBJ2-7	TRBV5-5	TGTGCCAGCAGCACTCTAGGCGGAGCCTACGAGCAGTACTTC	CASSTLGGAYEQYF
TRBD2	NA	TRBJ2-3	TRBV7-2	TGTGCCAGCAGCCCTGGGACTAGCGGGAGGGGGAATACGCAGTATTTT	CASSPGTSGRGNTQYF
TRBD1	once	TRBJ2-7	TRBV27	TGTGCCAGCATGATGATAAGCGGGACAGGGATCTACGAGCAGTACTTC	CASMMISGTGIYEQYF
TRBD2	NA	TRBJ2-1	TRBV5-1	TGCGCCAGCAGCTTGGCCCTAGCGGAATACAATGAGCAGTTCTTC	CASSLALAEYNEQFF
NA	NA	TRBJ2-2	TRBV9	TGTGCCAGCAGCGCCATGAGAACCGGGGAGCTGTTTTTT	CASSAMRTGELFF
NA	NA	TRBJ2-6	TRBV19	TGTGCCAGTAGTATCGGAGACTCTGGGGCCAACGTCCTGACTTTC	CASSIGDSGANVLTF
NA	NA	TRBJ2-1	TRBV7-6	TGTGCCAGCAGCTTAGCGGGACGGGCGGGGAGCTACAATGAGCAGTTCTTC	CASSLAGRAGSYNEQFF
TRBD2	NA	TRBJ2-7	TRBV6-5	TGTGCCAGCGAAAGGGGACTAGCGGGAAACGAGCAGTACTTC	CASERGLAGNEQYF
TRBD1	NA	TRBJ2-7	TRBV6-2/TRBV6-3	TGTGCCAGCAGTTACGACAGGGGGAGCTCCTACGAGCAGTACTTC	CASSYDRGSSYEQYF
TRBD2	NA	TRBJ2-2	TRBV6-6	TGTGCCAGCAGTTACCCGACTAGCGTGAACACCGGGGAGCTGTTTTTT	CASSYPTSVNTGELFF
NA	NA	TRBJ1-1	TRBV30	TGTGCCTGGAGTGAGGGGCTGCAGAACACTGAAGCTTTCTTT	CAWSEGLQNTEAFF
TRBD2	NA	TRBJ2-1	TRBV19	TGTGCCAGTAGTACGGGGGGGAGAGATTACAATGAGCAGTTCTTC	CASSTGGRDYNEQFF
TRBD2	NA	TRBJ2-2	TRBV7-2	TGTGCCAGCAGCCGGGGAGGGGCCGGATACACCGGGGAGCTGTTTTTT	CASSRGGAGYTGELFF
NA	NA	TRBJ2-5	TRBV5-4	TGTGCCAGCAGCTCCACCGGGTCACGAGAGACCCAGTACTTC	CASSSTGSRETQYF
TRBD1	NA	TRBJ2-5	TRBV5-1	TGCGCCAGCAGCTTGGGACAGGGGTTCAGTGGGACCCAGTACTTC	CASSLGQGFSGTQYF
NA	NA	TRBJ1-2	TRBV12-5	TGTGCTAGTGGTAGTGTCCCGGGACTACCGATAGGGTATGGCTACACCTTC	CASGSVPGLPIGYGYTF
NA	NA	TRBJ2-5	TRBV7-2	TGTGCCAGCAGCAGCCCGGGAGTAGAGACCCAGTACTTC	CASSSPGVETQYF
TRBD2	NA	TRBJ2-1	TRBV3-1/TRBV3-2	TGTGCCAGCAGCCAAGTTAGGACTAGCGGGGTCAATGAGCAGTTCTTC	CASSQVRTSGVNEQFF
TRBD2	NA	TRBJ2-2	TRBV11-3	TGTGCCAGCAGCTTAGCCCAGCGGGAGACCTCAACCGGGGAGCTGTTTTTT	CASSLAQRETSTGELFF
NA	NA	TRBJ2-3	TRBV19	TGTGCCAGTAGCAGGGGGGACGGTAGGGTCTATAGCACAGATACGCAGTATTTT	CASSRGDGRVYSTDTQYF
NA	NA	TRBJ2-3	TRBV27	TGTGCCAGCAGTTTACAGGTGCGCACAGATACGCAGTATTTT	CASSLQVRTDTQYF
TRBD2	NA	TRBJ2-7	TRBV9	TGTGCCAGCAGCGCCAGAGCGGGGTCCTACGAGCAGTACTTC	CASSARAGSYEQYF
TRBD1	NA	TRBJ1-2	TRBV7-9	TGTGCCAGCAGCTCATGGACAGGGGGCGCGATCTATGGCTACACCTTC	CASSSWTGGAIYGYTF
NA	NA	TRBJ2-1	TRBV10-3	TGTGCCATCAGCACCAGCGGAAATGAGCAGTTCTTC	CAISTSGNEQFF
TRBD1	NA	TRBJ2-7	TRBV28	TGTGCCAGCCTTCTCGGGCCCGGGACAGGAGCCTACGAGCAGTACTTC	CASLLGPGTGAYEQYF
TRBD2	NA	TRBJ2-1	TRBV9	TGTGCCAGCAGCGCCCCAGGCGACCCCGGGACTAGGAATTCCTACAATGAGCAGTTCTTC	CASSAPGDPGTRNSYNEQFF
NA	NA	TRBJ2-5	TRBV19	TGTGCCAGTAGGGCTAGCGCACGCCAAGAGACCCAGTACTTC	CASRASARQETQYF
NA	NA	TRBJ1-3	TRBV7-5	TGTGCCAGAAGCTTAGTAGGGGGGGCGTATGGAAACACCATATATTTT	CARSLVGGAYGNTIYF
TRBD1	NA	TRBJ2-5	TRBV15	TGTGCCACCAGCGGGACAGGGGGAAAGAAGACCCAGTACTTC	CATSGTGGKKTQYF
NA	NA	TRBJ1-6	TRBV7-9	TGTGCCAGCAGCAAACTTGATTCTTCACCCCTCCACTTT	CASSKLDSSPLHF
NA	NA	TRBJ2-1	TRBV7-9	TGTGCCAGCAGCTGGCCGGGACAATCCTACAATGAGCAGTTCTTC	CASSWPGQSYNEQFF
NA	NA	TRBJ1-5	TRBV24-1	TGTGCCACCAGTGACCTCGCCGGGAGTGAGCCCCAGCATTTT	CATSDLAGSEPQHF
TRBD1	NA	TRBJ2-5	TRBV23-1	TGCGCCAGCAGTCGCCCGCCAGGGGGCAGAGAGACCCAGTACTTC	CASSRPPGGRETQYF